Reported below is one TCR beta chain. The antigen is unknown. With V trimmed by 8 bases and J by 4 bases, 14 bases remained unmatched. Germline CDR1 SNHLY, CDR2 FYNNEI. This CDR3 contains 16 residues. This sample was included in a study of OX40 agonist ivuxolimab in advanced cancers. General study results and limits: At 0.1 to 3.0 mg/kg, clonal expansion of CD4+ and CD8+ blood T cells had occurred by week 6.

Only in-frame clones appear in the TCRdb table, and some are missing; sequencing was by immunoSEQ multiplex PCR. The sample records around 40,000 clones, about 80% being singletons. The rearrangement links TRBV2 to TRBJ2-3; the match to TRBD2 covers 8 bases. Sequences were derived from CD4+ or CD8+ T cells sorted from blood, sampled in a trial of the OX40 agonist ivuxolimab. The TCR comes from an adult with an advanced solid tumor such as melanoma, head and neck, liver or kidney cancer. CDR3: CASRGGAGESSDTQYF. The CDR3 DNA is TGTGCCAGCCGGGGGGGCGCGGGGGAAAGCTCAGATACGCAGTATTTT.